Listed below are T cell receptor beta chains from one sample, sequenced in a study of blood T cell repertoires in COVID-19. Sequencing was performed with immunoSEQ multiplex PCR; in TCRdb, only in-frame clones are kept and a portion is missing. Here the sample spans some 250,000 clones, roughly 79% being singletons. The sequenced sample was peripheral blood. The origin of the receptors is a woman aged 60-75 years with active or convalescent COVID-19. Both conserved end residues are part of each CDR3. D genes are given only for firm matches. Size tells how often a clone was seen (once, few, many) or the class of an expanded clone, and some rows leave it out.

abundance,v_gene,j_gene,d_gene,CDR3nt,CDR3aa
NA,TRBV5-1,TRBJ2-2,TRBD2,TGCGCCAGCAGCGGCTATCTAGCGGGGGGGCCATCCACCGGGGAGCTGTTTTTT,CASSGYLAGGPSTGELFF
NA,TRBV9,TRBJ2-6,NA,TGTGCCAGCAGCGTAGTGGGGCTTTCTGGGGCCAACGTCCTGACTTTC,CASSVVGLSGANVLTF
NA,TRBV18,TRBJ2-3,TRBD2,TGTGCCAGCTCGCCTCGTGGACTAGCGGGGGTCACAGATACGCAGTATTTT,CASSPRGLAGVTDTQYF
NA,TRBV12-3/TRBV12-4,TRBJ2-5,NA,TGTGCCAGCAGTTTCCCGGACCAAGAGACCCAGTACTTC,CASSFPDQETQYF
NA,TRBV5-1,TRBJ2-7,TRBD2,TGCGCCAGCAGCTTGGAGCGGGGGATGGGGGAGCAGTACTTC,CASSLERGMGEQYF
once,TRBV7-2,TRBJ2-5,NA,TGTGCCAGCAGCCACGGGGAGACCCAGTACTTC,CASSHGETQYF
once,TRBV3-1/TRBV3-2,TRBJ1-6,NA,TGTGCCAGCAGCCGAACAGGGATTTCACCCCTCCACTTT,CASSRTGISPLHF
once,TRBV6-5,TRBJ2-3,TRBD2,TGTGCCAGCAGTTCTAGCGGGTATACGCAGTATTTT,CASSSSGYTQYF
NA,TRBV18,TRBJ1-3,NA,TGTGCCAGCTCACCTTCACAGGTTAACTCTGGAAACACCATATATTTT,CASSPSQVNSGNTIYF
NA,TRBV4-3,TRBJ1-1,NA,TGCGCCAGCAGCCAGCCCACCCGTAGTAGGGGAGCTTTCTTT,CASSQPTRSRGAFF